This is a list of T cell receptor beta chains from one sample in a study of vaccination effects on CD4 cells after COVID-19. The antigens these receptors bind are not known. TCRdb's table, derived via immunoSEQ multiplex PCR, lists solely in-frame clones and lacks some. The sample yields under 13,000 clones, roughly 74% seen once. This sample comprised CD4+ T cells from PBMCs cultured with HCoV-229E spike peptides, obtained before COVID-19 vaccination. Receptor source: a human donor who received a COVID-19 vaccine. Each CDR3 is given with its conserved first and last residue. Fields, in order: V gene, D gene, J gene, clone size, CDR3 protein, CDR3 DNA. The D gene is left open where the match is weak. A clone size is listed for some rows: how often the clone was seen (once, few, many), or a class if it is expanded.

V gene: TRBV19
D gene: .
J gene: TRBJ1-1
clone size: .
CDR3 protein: CASRGGLNTEAFF
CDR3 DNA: TGTGCCAGTAGGGGGGGCCTGAACACTGAAGCTTTCTTT

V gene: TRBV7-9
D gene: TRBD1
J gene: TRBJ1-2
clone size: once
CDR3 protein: CASSHYRGRPGGYTF
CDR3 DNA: TGTGCCAGCAGCCATTACAGGGGGCGCCCCGGGGGCTACACCTTC

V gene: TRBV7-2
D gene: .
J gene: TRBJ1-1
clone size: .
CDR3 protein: CASSLDRGAKNTEAFF
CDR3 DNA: TGTGCCAGCAGCTTAGATAGGGGGGCGAAGAACACTGAAGCTTTCTTT

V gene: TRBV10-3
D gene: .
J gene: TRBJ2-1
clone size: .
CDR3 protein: CAISGGARAYEQFF
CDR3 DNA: TGTGCCATCAGTGGGGGGGCGAGGGCGTATGAGCAGTTCTTC

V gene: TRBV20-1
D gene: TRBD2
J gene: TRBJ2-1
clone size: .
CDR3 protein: CSASAGRGGYNEQFF
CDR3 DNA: TGCAGTGCTAGTGCCGGCCGCGGGGGATACAATGAGCAGTTCTTC

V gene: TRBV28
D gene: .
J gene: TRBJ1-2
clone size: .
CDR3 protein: CASSLGGGYGYTF
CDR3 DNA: TGTGCCAGCAGTTTAGGGGGTGGCTATGGCTACACCTTC

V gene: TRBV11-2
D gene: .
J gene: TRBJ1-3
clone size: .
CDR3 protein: CASSGGFSGNTIYF
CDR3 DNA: TGTGCCAGCAGCGGAGGCTTCTCTGGAAACACCATATATTTT

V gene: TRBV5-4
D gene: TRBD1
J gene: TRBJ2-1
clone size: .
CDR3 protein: CASTVGTGSYNEQFF
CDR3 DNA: TGTGCCAGCACCGTTGGGACAGGGTCATACAATGAGCAGTTCTTC

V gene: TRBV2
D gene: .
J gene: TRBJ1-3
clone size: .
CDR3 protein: CASSSGLFRGNTIYF
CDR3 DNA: TGTGCCAGCAGCTCGGGACTTTTCCGTGGAAACACCATATATTTT

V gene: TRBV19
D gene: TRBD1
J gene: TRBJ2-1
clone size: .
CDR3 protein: CASSTGDRLNNEQFF
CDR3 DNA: TGTGCCAGTAGTACGGGGGACAGGCTCAACAATGAGCAGTTCTTC

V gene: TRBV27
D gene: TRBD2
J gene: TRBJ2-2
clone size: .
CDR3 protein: CASTTASGRSPYTGELFF
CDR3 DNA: TGTGCCAGCACGACAGCTAGCGGGAGGTCACCTTACACCGGGGAGCTGTTTTTT

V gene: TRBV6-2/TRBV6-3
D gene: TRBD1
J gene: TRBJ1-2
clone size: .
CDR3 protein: CASSLGTGPIEGYTF
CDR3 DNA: TGTGCCAGCAGTCTCGGGACAGGGCCTATTGAGGGCTACACCTTC

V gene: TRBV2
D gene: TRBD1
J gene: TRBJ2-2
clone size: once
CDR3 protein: CASSELDRGTGELFF
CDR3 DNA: TGTGCCAGCAGTGAGCTGGACAGGGGCACCGGGGAGCTGTTTTTT

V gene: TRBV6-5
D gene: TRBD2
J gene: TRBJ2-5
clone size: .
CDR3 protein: CASSLLAGGKETQYF
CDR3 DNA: TGTGCCAGCAGTCTACTAGCGGGGGGAAAGGAGACCCAGTACTTC